Below are 21 T cell receptor beta chains sequenced from a single sample in a study of early T cells in non-severe SARS-CoV-2 infection (dated by TCRdb to the early 2020s). The protocol used for the library was 5' RACE. Sequencing was carried out with a NextSeq 500. TCRdb applied fastp at Q25 and MiXCR to the public reads, then kept only in-frame beta chains. When rows share a CDR3 protein, they turn into one entry using the most common DNA and genes. The sample table contains tens of thousands of distinct CDR3 sequences; only one count was recorded for 5% of them. The ten largest clones take up 3.5% to 4.5% of the sample. Sample: whole blood. The receptor source for this set is an adult who was a healthcare worker with PCR-confirmed SARS-CoV-2 infection or an uninfected control (not recorded which).

This clonotype was observed many times. The chain employs TRBV2 and TRBJ1-1; no clear D gene. The CDR3 has 15 amino acids. Trimming took off 4 bases at V and 3 bases at J, with 15 bases between the two ends. CDR1 SNHLY and CDR2 FYNNEI come from the germline V gene. The CDR3 loop is CASSASPGLYTEAFF. As DNA, the CDR3 is TGTGCCAGCAGTGCTTCTCCTGGACTCTACACTGAAGCTTTCTTT.

This clonotype came up many times. CDR3 amino acids: CASSEQGLREKLFF. The DNA for the CDR3 is TGTGCCAGCAGTGAACAGGGGCTGCGCGAAAAACTGTTTTTT. The V call is TRBV2, the J call TRBJ1-4, with D possibly matching TRBD1 (6 bases). The CDR3 is 14 amino acids. Germline loops: CDR1 SNHLY, CDR2 FYNNEI. V lost 2 bases and J lost 8, with 12 bases in between.

This clonotype turned up a few times. This chain joins TRBV3-1 and TRBJ2-2; 10 positions match TRBD2. This CDR3 is 15 amino acids long. V shed 7 bases, J shed 5 bases, and the junction held 7 bases outside the gene matches. Per the germline V gene, CDR1 is LGHDT and CDR2 is YNNKEL (reference sequence). The CDR3, as DNA: TGTGCCAGCACCGTACTAGCGGGGAAGACCGGGGAGCTGTTTTTT. Its translation: CASTVLAGKTGELFF.

A few counts support this clonotype. This rearrangement joins TRBV12-3 or TRBV12-4 to TRBJ1-2; TRBD1 matches 7 bases. CDR3 length: 14 amino acids. With 3 bases clipped from V and 8 bases from J, the junction kept 9 bases outside the gene matches. CDR3 sequence reads: CASSFTTGIQGYTF. The CDR3 bases are TGTGCCAGCAGTTTTACGACAGGGATCCAAGGCTACACCTTC.

In this sample, this clonotype turned up many times. This chain links TRBV5-1 with TRBJ1-2; D possibly corresponds to TRBD1 (5 bases). CDR1 and CDR2 from the germline V gene are SGHRS and YFSETQ. V was pared by 5 bases and J by 7 bases, with 21 bases between. The CDR3 is 15 residues long. This CDR3 is CASSRLAPLGGGYTF. The DNA for the CDR3 is TGCGCCAGCAGTCGTTTAGCCCCTCTTGGGGGTGGCTACACCTTC.

Judged by abundance, this clonotype is medium-sized. The chain uses TRBV20-1 and TRBJ2-7; D tentatively reads TRBD1 or TRBD2 (5 bases each). Germline loops: CDR1 DFQATT, CDR2 SNEGSKA (reference sequence). The CDR3 consists of 11 residues. In DNA form, the CDR3 reads TGCAGGGCAGGGAGTCAGAACGAGCAGTACTTC. Amino acids: CRAGSQNEQYF.

This clonotype was seen repeatedly, ten times or more. V is TRBV3-1 and J is TRBJ1-2; no clear D. This CDR3 spans 14 amino acids. CDR1 and CDR2 from the germline V gene are LGHDT and YNNKEL (reference sequence). The ends were cut back, 0 bases at V and 8 bases at J, with 13 bases in the middle. Here the CDR3 DNA reads TGTGCCAGCAGCCAAGATACACAAAGCGTGGGCTACACCTTC. Encoded protein: CASSQDTQSVGYTF.

This clonotype was picked up many times. V gene TRBV6-4 combines with J gene TRBJ1-5; no clear D. CDR1 MRHNA and CDR2 SNTAGT come from the germline V gene. The V end lost 2 bases, the J end lost 0 bases, and 5 bases lay between the germline ends. This CDR3 has 14 amino acids. Here the CDR3 DNA reads TGTGCCAGCAGTGACGAGGTTAGCAATCAGCCCCAGCATTTT. It is translated as CASSDEVSNQPQHF.

The sample holds many counts of this clonotype. The chain links TRBV4-2 to TRBJ2-7; no clear D. The V end lost 1 base, the J end lost 1 base, and 11 bases lay between the germline ends. Germline loops: CDR1 LGHNA, CDR2 YNFKEQ. CDR3 size: 15 residues. The CDR3 here is CASSQGGPLSYEQYF. As DNA, the CDR3 is TGTGCCAGCAGCCAAGGGGGTCCGCTTTCCTACGAGCAGTACTTC.

Ten or more counts support this clonotype. For the CDR3, the DNA is TGCAGCGTCAGAGCGGGGGGGCTCAATGAGCAGTTCTTC. It is translated as CSVRAGGLNEQFF. V gene TRBV29-1 combines with J gene TRBJ2-1, with 10 bases matching TRBD2. Germline assignment: CDR1 SQVTM and CDR2 ANQGSEA. The CDR3 loop spans 13 amino acids. After removal of 6 bases from V and 6 bases from J, the junction contained 5 bases not matched to a gene.

This clonotype was picked up many times. The chain uses TRBV27 and TRBJ1-2; unclear D gene. The CDR3 has 13 residues. Germline loops: CDR1 MNHEY, CDR2 SMNVEV (reference sequence). Trimming stripped 2 bases from V and 8 bases from J, with 12 bases between. The CDR3 region is CASSLDGSWGYTF. Here the CDR3 DNA reads TGTGCCAGCAGTTTAGATGGGTCATGGGGCTACACCTTC.

This clonotype was counted only a few times. The chain couples TRBV10-2 to TRBJ2-7; perhaps TRBD1 as D (7 bases). This CDR3 comprises 13 residues. Germline CDR1 reads WSHSY; CDR2 reads SAAADI. Trimming took off 7 bases at V and 5 bases at J, with 15 bases between the two ends. The CDR3 here is CASKEGAAHEQYF. CDR3 in DNA: TGCGCCAGCAAGGAGGGGGCGGCCCACGAGCAGTACTTC.

This chain uses TRBV6-6 with TRBJ1-2; 7 bases match TRBD1. V gave up 0 bases and J gave up 3 bases; unmatched junction bases: 1. Germline V gene lookup returns CDR1 MNHNY and CDR2 SVGAGI (reference sequence). CDR3 length equals 14 residues. The CDR3 protein is CASSYSGGDYGYTF. CDR3 DNA: TGTGCCAGCAGTTACTCAGGGGGCGACTATGGCTACACCTTC.

This clonotype was seen a few times. A junction end diverges from the germline sequence, so it may reflect a read error. The chain carries TRBV7-7 and TRBJ2-5; D is perhaps TRBD1 or TRBD2 (6 bases each). Germline CDR1 is SSHAT and CDR2 is FNYEAQ (reference sequence). The CDR3 loop spans 15 amino acids. The CDR3 protein is CASSPAWGAGETQYF. The CDR3 bases are TGTGCTAGCAGCCCGGCGTGGGGGGCGGGAGAGACCCAGTACTTC.

This clonotype was detected ten times or more. The CDR3 sequence: CAISESDRGDYNEQFF. The CDR3 nucleotides are TGTGCCATCAGTGAGTCGGACCGGGGGGACTACAATGAGCAGTTCTTC. V is TRBV10-3 and J is TRBJ2-1; 7 nucleotides match TRBD2. There are 16 residues in the CDR3. Germline V gene data show CDR1 as ENHRY and CDR2 as SYGVKD. V was pared by 0 bases and J by 3 bases, with 5 bases of the junction left unmatched.

This clonotype was detected only a few times. The rearrangement links TRBV6-1 to TRBJ2-5, with 8 bases that match TRBD2. Germline CDR1 is MNHNS and CDR2 is SASEGT. The CDR3 totals 13 residues. The CDR3 region has the DNA TGTGCGCTTAGGCGGGGGGCCGGTGAGACCCAGTACTTC. It specifies CALRRGAGETQYF.

This clonotype was observed many times. The chain uses TRBV5-1 and TRBJ1-1; 7 bases are a match to TRBD1. Germline loops: CDR1 SGHRS, CDR2 YFSETQ. The CDR3 contains 13 residues. With 4 bases clipped from V and 3 bases from J, the junction kept 3 bases outside the gene matches. The CDR3 region is CASSLGQYTEAFF. CDR3 nucleotides: TGCGCCAGCAGCCTGGGACAGTACACTGAAGCTTTCTTT.

Only a few counts were recorded for this clonotype. In DNA, the CDR3 is TGTGCCACCAGCAGACCCGGGACCCTAATCTACAATGAGCAGTTCTTC. Its translation is CATSRPGTLIYNEQFF. J is TRBJ2-1 and V is TRBV15; possibly TRBD1 or TRBD2 for D (5 bases each). Between the trimmed V and J ends, which lost 2 bases and 3 bases, there was a span of 14 bases. Germline CDR1 is LNHNV and CDR2 is YYDKDF (reference sequence). This CDR3 spans 16 amino acids.

This clonotype was detected ten times or more. J is TRBJ1-1 and V is TRBV9; D gene ambiguous. The length of the CDR3 is 13 residues. Germline V CDR1 and CDR2: SGDLS, YYNGEE. V dropped 0 bases and J dropped 3 bases, with 6 bases sitting between them. CDR3 region: CASSVGGDTEAFF. The CDR3 nucleotides are TGTGCCAGCAGCGTAGGTGGGGACACTGAAGCTTTCTTT.

V and J are TRBV5-6 and TRBJ2-4; D call uncertain. The ends were cut back, 2 bases at V and 0 bases at J, with 12 bases in the middle. Germline V gene lookup returns CDR1 SGHDT and CDR2 YYEEEE. CDR3 length equals 16 residues. The CDR3 coding sequence is TGTGCCAGCAGCTTTAGGGCGCCCGGAGCCAAAAACATTCAGTACTTC. Its translation: CASSFRAPGAKNIQYF. Together with reference TRBV5-6 and TRBJ2-4, the CDR3 gives the full variable domain: DAGVTQSPTHLIKTRGQQVTLRCSPKSGHDTVSWYQQALGQGPQFIFQYYEEEERQRGNFPDRFSGHQFPNYSSELNVNALLLGDSALYLCASSFRAPGAKNIQYFGAGTRLSVL.

Many counts were recorded for this clonotype. The genes are TRBV6-5 and TRBJ2-7; D is uncertain. V was shortened by 4 bases and J by 0 bases, with 13 bases between the two germline ends. CDR1 MNHEY and CDR2 SVGAGI come from the germline V gene. The CDR3 has 15 residues. CDR3 region: CASSFDTGASYEQYF. The CDR3 DNA is TGTGCCAGCAGTTTCGACACGGGCGCCTCCTACGAGCAGTACTTC.